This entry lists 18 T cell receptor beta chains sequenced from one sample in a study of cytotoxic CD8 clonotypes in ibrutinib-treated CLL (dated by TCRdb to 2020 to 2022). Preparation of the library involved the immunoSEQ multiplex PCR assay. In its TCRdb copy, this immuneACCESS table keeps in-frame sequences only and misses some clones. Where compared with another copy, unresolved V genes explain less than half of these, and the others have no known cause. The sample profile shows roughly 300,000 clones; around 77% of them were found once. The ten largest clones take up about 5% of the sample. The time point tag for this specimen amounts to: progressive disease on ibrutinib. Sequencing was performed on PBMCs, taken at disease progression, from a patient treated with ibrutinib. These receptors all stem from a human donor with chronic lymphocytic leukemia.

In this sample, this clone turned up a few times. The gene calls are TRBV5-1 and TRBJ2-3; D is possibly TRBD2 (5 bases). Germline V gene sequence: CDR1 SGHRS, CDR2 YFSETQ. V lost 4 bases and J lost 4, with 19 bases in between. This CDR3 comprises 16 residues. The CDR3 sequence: CASSRDLGKVADTQYF. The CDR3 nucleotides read TGCGCCAGCAGCCGGGATCTGGGAAAGGTTGCAGATACGCAGTATTTT.

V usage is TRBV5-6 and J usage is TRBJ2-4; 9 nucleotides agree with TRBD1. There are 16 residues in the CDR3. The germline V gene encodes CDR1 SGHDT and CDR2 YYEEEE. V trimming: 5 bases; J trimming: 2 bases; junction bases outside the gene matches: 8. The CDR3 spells CASSYGTGRSKNIQYF. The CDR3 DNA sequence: TGTGCCAGCAGTTACGGGACAGGGAGGTCCAAAAACATTCAGTACTTC. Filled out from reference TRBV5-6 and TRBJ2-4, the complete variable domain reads DAGVTQSPTHLIKTRGQQVTLRCSPKSGHDTVSWYQQALGQGPQFIFQYYEEEERQRGNFPDRFSGHQFPNYSSELNVNALLLGDSALYLCASSYGTGRSKNIQYFGAGTRLSVL.

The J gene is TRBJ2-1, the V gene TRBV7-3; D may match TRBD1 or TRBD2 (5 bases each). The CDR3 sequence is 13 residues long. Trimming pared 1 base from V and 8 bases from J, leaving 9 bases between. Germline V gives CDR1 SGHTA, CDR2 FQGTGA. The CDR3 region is CASSLRGIDEQFF. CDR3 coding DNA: TGTGCCAGCAGCTTAAGGGGGATAGATGAGCAGTTCTTC.

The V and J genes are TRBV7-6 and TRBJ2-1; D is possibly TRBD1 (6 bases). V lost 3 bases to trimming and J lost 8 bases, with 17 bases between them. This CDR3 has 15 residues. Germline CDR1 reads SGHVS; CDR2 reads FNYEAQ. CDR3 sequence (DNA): TGTGCCAGCAGCTTGAGGCAGGGGCTAAGCCATGAGCAGTTCTTC. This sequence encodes CASSLRQGLSHEQFF.

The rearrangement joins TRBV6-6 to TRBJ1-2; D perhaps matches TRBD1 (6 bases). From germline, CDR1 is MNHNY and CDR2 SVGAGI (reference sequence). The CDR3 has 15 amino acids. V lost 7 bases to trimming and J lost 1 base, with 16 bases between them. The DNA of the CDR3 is TGTGCCAGCAACCTCATCCGGACAGATAACTATGGCTACACCTTC. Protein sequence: CASNLIRTDNYGYTF.

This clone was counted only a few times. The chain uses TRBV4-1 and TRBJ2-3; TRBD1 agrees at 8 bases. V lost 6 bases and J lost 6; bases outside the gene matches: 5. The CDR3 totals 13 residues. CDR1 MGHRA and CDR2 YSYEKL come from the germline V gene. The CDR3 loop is CASSLQGVDTQYF. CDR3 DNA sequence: TGCGCCAGCAGTCTACAGGGGGTCGATACGCAGTATTTT.

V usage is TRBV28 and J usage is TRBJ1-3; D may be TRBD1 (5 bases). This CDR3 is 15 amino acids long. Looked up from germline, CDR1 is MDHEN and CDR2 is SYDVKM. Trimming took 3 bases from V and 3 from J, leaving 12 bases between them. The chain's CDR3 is CASSFAGLGGNTIYF. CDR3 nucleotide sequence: TGTGCCAGCAGTTTTGCGGGGCTCGGTGGAAACACCATATATTTT.

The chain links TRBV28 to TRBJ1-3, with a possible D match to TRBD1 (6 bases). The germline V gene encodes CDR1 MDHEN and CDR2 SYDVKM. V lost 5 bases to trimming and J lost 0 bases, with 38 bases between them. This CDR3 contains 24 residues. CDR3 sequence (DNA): TGTGCCAGCAGTCACCACCCCATAAGGGTGGGGACACAGCGGTATAGAAGCTCTGGAAACACCATATATTTT. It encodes CASSHHPIRVGTQRYRSSGNTIYF.

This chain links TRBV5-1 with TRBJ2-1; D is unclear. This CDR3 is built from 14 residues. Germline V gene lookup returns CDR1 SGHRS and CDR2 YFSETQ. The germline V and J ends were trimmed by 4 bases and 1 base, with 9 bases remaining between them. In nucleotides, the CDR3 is TGCGCCAGCAGCACCCTTACTTCCTACAATGAGCAGTTCTTC. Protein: CASSTLTSYNEQFF.

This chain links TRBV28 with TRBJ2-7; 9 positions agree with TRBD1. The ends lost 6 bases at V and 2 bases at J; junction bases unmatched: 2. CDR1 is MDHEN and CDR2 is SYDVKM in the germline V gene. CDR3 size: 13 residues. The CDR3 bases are TGTGCCAGCAGAACAGGGGGCCCCTACGAGCAGTACTTC. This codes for CASRTGGPYEQYF.

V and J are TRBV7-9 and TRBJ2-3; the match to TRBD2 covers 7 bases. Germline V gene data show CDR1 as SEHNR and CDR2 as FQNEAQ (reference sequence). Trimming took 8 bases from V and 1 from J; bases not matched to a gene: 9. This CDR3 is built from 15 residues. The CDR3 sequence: CASGTLSGRTDTQYF. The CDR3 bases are TGTGCCAGCGGCACCCTTAGCGGGCGCACAGATACGCAGTATTTT.

CDR3 loop: CASNEGAYNYGYTF. The CDR3 DNA sequence: TGTGCCAGCAACGAGGGGGCCTATAACTATGGCTACACCTTC. The rearrangement uses TRBV7-9 and TRBJ1-2, with 7 positions matching TRBD1. The CDR3 length is 14 residues. Unmatched junction bases numbered 6, after V lost 7 bases and J lost 1 base. Germline CDR1 is SEHNR and CDR2 is FQNEAQ (reference sequence).

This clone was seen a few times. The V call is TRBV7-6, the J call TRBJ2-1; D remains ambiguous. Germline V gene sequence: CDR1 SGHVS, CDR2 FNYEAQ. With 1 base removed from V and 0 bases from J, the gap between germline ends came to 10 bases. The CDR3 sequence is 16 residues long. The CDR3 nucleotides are TGTGCCAGCAGCTTAGTGGCAGGAAGCTCCTACAATGAGCAGTTCTTC. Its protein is CASSLVAGSSYNEQFF.

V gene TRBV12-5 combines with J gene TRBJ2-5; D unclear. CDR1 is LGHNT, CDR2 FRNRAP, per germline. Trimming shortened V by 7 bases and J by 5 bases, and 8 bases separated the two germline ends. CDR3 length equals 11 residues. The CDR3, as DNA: TGTGCTAGTGCCGGCTCTGAGACCCAGTACTTC. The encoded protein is CASAGSETQYF.

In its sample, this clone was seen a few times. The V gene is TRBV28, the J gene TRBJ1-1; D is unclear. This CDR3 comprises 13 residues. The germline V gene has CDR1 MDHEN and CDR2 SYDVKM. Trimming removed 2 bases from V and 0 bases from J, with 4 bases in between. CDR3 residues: CASSLGVNTEAFF. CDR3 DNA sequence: TGTGCCAGCAGTTTAGGAGTGAACACTGAAGCTTTCTTT.

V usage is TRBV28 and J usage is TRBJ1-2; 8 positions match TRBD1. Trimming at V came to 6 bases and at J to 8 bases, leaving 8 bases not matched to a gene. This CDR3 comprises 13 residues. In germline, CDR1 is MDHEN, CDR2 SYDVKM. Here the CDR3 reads CASRPGGTWGYTF. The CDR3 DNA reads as TGTGCCAGCAGACCAGGGGGCACATGGGGCTACACCTTC.

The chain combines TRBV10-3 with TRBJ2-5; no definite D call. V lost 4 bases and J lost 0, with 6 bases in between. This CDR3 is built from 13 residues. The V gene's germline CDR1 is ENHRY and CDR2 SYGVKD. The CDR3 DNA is TGTGCCATCAGTGTTACAGACCAAGAGACCCAGTACTTC. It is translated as CAISVTDQETQYF.

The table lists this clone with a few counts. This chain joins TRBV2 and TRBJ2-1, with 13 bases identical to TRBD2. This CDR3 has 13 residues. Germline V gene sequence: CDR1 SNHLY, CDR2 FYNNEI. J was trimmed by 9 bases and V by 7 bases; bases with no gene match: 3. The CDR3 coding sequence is TGTGCCAGCAAACTAGCGGGAGGGAGTGAGCAGTTCTTC. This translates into CASKLAGGSEQFF.